This T cell receptor beta chain was recovered during a study of shared clonotypes between healthy human individuals. Profiled with immunoSEQ multiplex PCR; TCRdb holds only in-frame clones, not every one. This table has roughly 2.4 million clones, approximately 96% appearing once. This CDR3 is 14 amino acids long. CDR1 is KGHSH and CDR2 is LQKENI in the germline V gene. The V end lost 2 bases, the J end lost 4 bases, and 12 bases lay between the germline ends. The receptor was isolated from a young man in good health. Material: naive CD4+ T cells sorted from blood. The subset is: CD45RA+ positively selected. The chain couples TRBV18 to TRBJ2-7, with D perhaps TRBD1 or TRBD2 (5 bases each). CDR3 in DNA: TGTGCCAGCTCACCAGTGGGGACCACGTACGAGCAGTACTTC. It yields the protein CASSPVGTTYEQYF.